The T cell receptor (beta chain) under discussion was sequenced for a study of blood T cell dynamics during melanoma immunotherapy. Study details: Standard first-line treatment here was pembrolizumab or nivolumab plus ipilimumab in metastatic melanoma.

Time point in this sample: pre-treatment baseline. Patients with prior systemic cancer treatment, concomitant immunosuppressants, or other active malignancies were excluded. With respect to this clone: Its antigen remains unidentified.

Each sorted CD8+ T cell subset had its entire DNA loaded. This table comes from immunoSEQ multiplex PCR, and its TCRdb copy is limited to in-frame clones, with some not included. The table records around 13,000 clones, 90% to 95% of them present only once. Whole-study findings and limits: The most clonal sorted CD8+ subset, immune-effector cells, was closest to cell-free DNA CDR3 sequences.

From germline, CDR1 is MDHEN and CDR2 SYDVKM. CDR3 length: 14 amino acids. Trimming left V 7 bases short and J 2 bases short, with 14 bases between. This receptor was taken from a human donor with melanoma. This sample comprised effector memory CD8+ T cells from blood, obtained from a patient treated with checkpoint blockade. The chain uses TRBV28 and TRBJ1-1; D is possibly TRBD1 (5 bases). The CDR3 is CASTIRGVNTEAFF. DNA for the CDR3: TGTGCCAGCACCATACGGGGGGTAAACACTGAAGCTTTCTTT.